The clone carrying this T cell receptor (beta chain) was seen many times. Unique molecular identifiers featured in how the TCRbeta library was prepared. From the PCR reads, TCRdb called clonotypes with MiXCR, one entry per CDR3 protein. The top ten hold about 3% of the sample, which has about 190,000 distinct CDR3 sequences, approximately 7% seen once. This CDR3 contains 17 residues. Looked up from germline, CDR1 is SGHRS and CDR2 is YFSETQ. V was pared by 0 bases and J by 4 bases, with 10 bases of the junction left unmatched. This specimen belongs to a study of T-cell reconstitution after alpha-beta-depleted transplantation in children.

Material: PBMCs from the stem cell graft donor, obtained from the stem cell graft. This TCR was sampled from a human donor who donated a stem cell graft to a child with Wiskott-Aldrich syndrome. The V call is TRBV5-1, the J call TRBJ2-3; the match to TRBD2 covers 8 bases. The CDR3 DNA reads TGCGCCAGCAGCTTGGAATTAGCGGGAACGGGCTCAGATACGCAGTATTTT. Its translation is CASSLELAGTGSDTQYF.